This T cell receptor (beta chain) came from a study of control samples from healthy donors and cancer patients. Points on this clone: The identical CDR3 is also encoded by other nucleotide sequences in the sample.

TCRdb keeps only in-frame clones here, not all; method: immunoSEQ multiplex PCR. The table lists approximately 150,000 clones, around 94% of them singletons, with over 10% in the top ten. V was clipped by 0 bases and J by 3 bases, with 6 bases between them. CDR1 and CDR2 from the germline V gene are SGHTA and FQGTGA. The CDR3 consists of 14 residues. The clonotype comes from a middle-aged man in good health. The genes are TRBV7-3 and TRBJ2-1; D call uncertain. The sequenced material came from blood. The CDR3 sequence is CASSLTRDYNEQFF. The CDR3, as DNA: TGTGCCAGCAGCTTAACTCGTGACTACAATGAGCAGTTCTTC.